This T cell receptor (beta chain) was recorded in a study of T cell responses to AZD1222 COVID-19 vaccine. Data came from immunoSEQ multiplex PCR; TCRdb stores just in-frame clones and leaves some out. The sample records about 140,000 clones, about 89% being singletons. With regard to this clone: What it binds is not known.

CDR1 is WNHNN and CDR2 is SYGVQD in the germline V gene (reference sequence). The germline V and J ends were trimmed by 1 base and 8 bases, with 14 bases remaining between them. The CDR3 totals 14 residues. Pooled in the analysis were second doses at about 4 or about 12 weeks. Whole-study findings and limits: The peak T cell response came first, and repertoires were sampled only after it. Spike-wide vaccine-associated CD4 TCRs dominated at 160-218 and 743-854. Females outnumbered males among donors, who were mostly white British; clonal diversity was possibly underestimated.

The specimen was peripheral blood, collected 28 days after the second AZD1222 dose. V usage is TRBV10-1 and J usage is TRBJ2-5; the D gene is possibly TRBD1 (5 bases). The sequence derives from an adult who received the AZD1222 COVID-19 vaccine. CDR3 sequence (DNA): TGCGCCAGCAGTGAGTACGGCCAGGGATTAACCCAGTACTTC. This gives the protein CASSEYGQGLTQYF.